This T cell receptor beta chain was observed in a study of Ad26.COV2.S vaccination and SARS-CoV-2 variants. J was trimmed by 0 bases and V by 7 bases; bases with no gene match: 1. Germline V gene lookup returns CDR1 SGDLS and CDR2 YYNGEE. This CDR3 comprises 13 residues. Profiling relied on immunoSEQ multiplex PCR, and the TCRdb table lists in-frame clones only, not all of them. The table includes around 350,000 clones, roughly nine tenths detected once. Findings and caveats of the study: People who got the vaccine or the placebo had similar non-spike TCR breadth. After vaccination, substantial breadth of spike-specific CD8+ and CD4+ responses was reported. Those who received the vaccine showed greater spike-specific TCR breadth than those given placebo.

With respect to this clone: Its antigen is unidentified.

The TCR sequence derives from a human donor who had recovered from COVID-19. The starting material was peripheral blood, obtained after recovery from COVID-19. This chain links TRBV9 with TRBJ2-3, with TRBD2 matching 8 bases. The CDR3 sequence: CASAGGSTDTQYF. The CDR3 DNA sequence: TGTGCCAGCGCGGGGGGCAGCACAGATACGCAGTATTTT. The whole variable domain, remainder taken from reference TRBV9 and TRBJ2-3, is DSGVTQTPKHLITATGQRVTLRCSPRSGDLSVYWYQQSLDQGLQFLIQYYNGEERAKGNILERFSAQQFPDLHSELNLSSLELGDSALYFCASAGGSTDTQYFGPGTRLTVL.